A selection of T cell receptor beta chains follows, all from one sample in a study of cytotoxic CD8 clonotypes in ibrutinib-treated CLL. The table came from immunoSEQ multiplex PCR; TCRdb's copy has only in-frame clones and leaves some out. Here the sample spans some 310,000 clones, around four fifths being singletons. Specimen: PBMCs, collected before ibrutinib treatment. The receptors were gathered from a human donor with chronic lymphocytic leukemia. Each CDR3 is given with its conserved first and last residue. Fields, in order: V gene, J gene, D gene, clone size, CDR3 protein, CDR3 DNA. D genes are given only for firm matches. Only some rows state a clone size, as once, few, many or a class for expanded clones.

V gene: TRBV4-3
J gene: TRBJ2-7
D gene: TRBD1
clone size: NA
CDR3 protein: CASSQRTGPGEQYF
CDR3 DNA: TGCGCCAGCAGCCAAAGGACAGGTCCGGGAGAGCAGTACTTC

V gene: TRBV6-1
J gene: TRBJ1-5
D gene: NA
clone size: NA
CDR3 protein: CASILAASNQPQHF
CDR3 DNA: NA

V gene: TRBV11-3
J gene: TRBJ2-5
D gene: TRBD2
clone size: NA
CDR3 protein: CASSLGLAAIWTETQYF
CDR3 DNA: TGTGCCAGCAGCTTAGGACTAGCGGCCATTTGGACGGAGACCCAGTACTTC

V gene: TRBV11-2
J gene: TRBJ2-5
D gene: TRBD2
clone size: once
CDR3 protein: CASSLRLAGSLGTQYF
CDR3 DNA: TGTGCCAGCAGCTTAAGGCTAGCGGGAAGCCTTGGGACCCAGTACTTC

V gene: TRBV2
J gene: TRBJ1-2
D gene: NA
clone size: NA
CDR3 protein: CASLGDSYGYTF
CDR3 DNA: TGTGCCAGCTTGGGGGATAGCTATGGCTACACCTTC

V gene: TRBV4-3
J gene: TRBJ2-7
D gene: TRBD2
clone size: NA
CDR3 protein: CASSRGTSGKRGSGEQYF
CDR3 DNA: TGCGCCAGCAGCCGAGGGACTAGCGGGAAACGAGGGTCCGGCGAGCAGTACTTC

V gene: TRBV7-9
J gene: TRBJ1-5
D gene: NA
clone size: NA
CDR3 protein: CASSLSGGDQPQHF
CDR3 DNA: TGTGCCAGCAGCTTAAGTGGTGGGGATCAGCCCCAGCATTTT

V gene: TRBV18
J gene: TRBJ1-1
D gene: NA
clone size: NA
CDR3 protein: CASSPTQVETEAFF
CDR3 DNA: TGTGCCAGCTCACCGACACAGGTTGAGACTGAAGCTTTCTTT

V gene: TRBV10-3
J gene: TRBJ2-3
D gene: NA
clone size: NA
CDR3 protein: CAISESGGPHYF
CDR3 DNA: TGTGCCATCAGTGAGTCGGGGGGGCCGCATTATTTT

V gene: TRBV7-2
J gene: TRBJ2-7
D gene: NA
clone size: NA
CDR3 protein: CASSRQAYEQYF
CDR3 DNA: TGTGCCAGCAGCCGCCAAGCCTACGAGCAGTACTTC

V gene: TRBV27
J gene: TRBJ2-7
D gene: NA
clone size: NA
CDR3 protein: CASSGPWSEQYF
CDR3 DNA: TGTGCCAGCAGTGGCCCGTGGAGCGAGCAGTACTTC

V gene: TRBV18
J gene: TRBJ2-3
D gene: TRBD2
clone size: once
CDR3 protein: CASSPPLGGAGDTQYF
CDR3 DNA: TGTGCCAGCTCACCCCCCCTCGGGGGGGCGGGGGATACGCAGTATTTT

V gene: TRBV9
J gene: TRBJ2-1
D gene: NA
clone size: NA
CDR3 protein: CASSESTTHSYNEQFF
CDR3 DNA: TGTGCCAGCAGCGAGTCGACTACCCACTCCTACAATGAGCAGTTCTTC

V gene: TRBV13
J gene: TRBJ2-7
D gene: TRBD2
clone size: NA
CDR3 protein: CASSFRASGSSYEQYF
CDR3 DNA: TGTGCCAGCAGCTTTCGGGCTAGCGGGAGCTCCTACGAGCAGTACTTC

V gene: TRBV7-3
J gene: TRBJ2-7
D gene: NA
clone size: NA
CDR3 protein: CASSLIVGAAEQYF
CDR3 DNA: TGTGCCAGCAGCTTAATCGTCGGGGCTGCTGAGCAGTACTTC